Described below is a single T cell receptor (beta chain) sequence and its context. Its target is not known. Sorted subsets were CFSE-labeled and cultured less than six days with allogeneic dendritic cells. The data were taken from a study of regulatory dendritic cells for organ transplantation. The overall study: On day 6, the dendritic cells were exposed to LPS. Study-wide results and limits: Memory CD8+ T cells were the most oligoclonal; naive cells were highly diverse.

TCRdb's copy holds only in-frame clones and misses some; the assay was immunoSEQ multiplex PCR. The table lists a few thousand clones, roughly three fifths of them singletons. The sample comprised memory CD8+ T cells from blood cultured with dendritic cells. The subset was: CD45RO+ memory T cells. The receptor's source is a human donor in good health.

CDR3 protein: CASSLTGTGGYTF. The CDR3 region has the DNA TGTGCCAGCAGCCTAACAGGGACGGGTGGCTACACCTTC. This sequence joins TRBV4-2 and TRBJ1-2; possibly TRBD1 for D (6 bases). V was pared by 4 bases and J by 7 bases, with 13 bases between. Germline-derived CDR1 and CDR2 are LGHNA and YNFKEQ. The CDR3 has 13 amino acids.